The clone carrying this TCR beta chain has ten or more counts. The CDR3 covers 13 residues. CDR1 SQVTM and CDR2 ANQGSEA come from the germline V gene. The J segment lost 5 bases and the V segment lost 4 bases, leaving 6 bases of the junction unmatched. The data originate from a study of T cells in Graves' hyperthyroidism and ophthalmopathy. TCR beta CDR3 sequences were amplified from RNA transcripts. The TCR CDR3 first-round RT-PCR relied on the HTBI primer set. TCRdb re-called the multiplex PCR reads through MiXCR, storing one row per CDR3 protein. This sample yields approximately 400,000 distinct CDR3 sequences, of which approximately 14% are seen a single time; approximately 7.5% belongs to the top ten.

The chain carries TRBV29-1 and TRBJ2-7; the match to TRBD2 covers 9 bases. This TCR derives from a woman aged 18-29 years with Graves' hyperthyroidism. Sample: blood. The CDR3: CSVGPGLAHEQYF. In DNA, the CDR3 is TGCAGCGTTGGGCCGGGACTAGCTCACGAGCAGTACTTC.